Below are 30 T cell receptor beta chains sequenced from a single sample in a study of T cell repertoires in cytomegalovirus infection. No antigens are known for them. One entry per CDR3 protein results from TCRdb running MiXCR on the reads. The sample yields 700,000 to 850,000 distinct CDR3 sequences, roughly 33% seen once. The sample was cultured CD8+ T cells from PBMCs, taken from culture after CMV antigen stimulation. The receptors originated from a human donor in good health (CMV status not recorded). Some clones in this sample may be carry-over from other donors' samples.

This clonotype was counted at least ten times. The chain combines TRBV7-6 with TRBJ1-5, with TRBD1 matching over 9 bases. CDR1 and CDR2 (germline): SGHVS, FNYEAQ. The V and J ends lost 4 bases and 4 bases, in that order; junction bases with no gene match: 5. This CDR3 comprises 15 residues. As DNA, the CDR3 is TGTGCCAGCAGCTGGGGCGACAGGGGGAATCAGCCCCAGCATTTT. As protein: CASSWGDRGNQPQHF.

In the case of this clonotype: It may be a read error: a sequence one base away is much more abundant. The chain recombines TRBV7-2 with TRBJ1-5; 8 nucleotides match TRBD1. V trimming: 3 bases; J trimming: 5 bases; junction bases outside the gene matches: 9. The CDR3 totals 16 residues. CDR1 is SGHTA and CDR2 is FQGNSA in the germline V gene. The CDR3 bases are TGTGCCAGCAGCTTCTTCGGACAGGGATTACATCAGCCCCAGCATTTT. Protein sequence: CASSFFGQGLHQPQHF.

This clonotype has a handful of counts. The chain links TRBV7-9 to TRBJ2-2; TRBD1 aligns across 8 bases. CDR1 and CDR2 (germline): SEHNR, FQNEAQ (reference sequence). V was clipped by 2 bases and J by 6 bases; unmatched bases: 5. CDR3 length: 15 amino acids. CDR3 in amino acids: CASSLKVTGAGELFF. Here the CDR3 DNA reads TGTGCCAGCAGCTTAAAGGTGACAGGGGCCGGGGAGCTGTTTTTT.

This clonotype was observed a single time. The rearrangement joins TRBV15 to TRBJ2-1, with TRBD1 as a possible D gene (7 bases). Germline CDR1 LNHNV, CDR2 YYDKDF (reference sequence). This CDR3 is 16 amino acids long. The ends were cut back, 1 base at V and 10 bases at J, with 20 bases in the middle. DNA for the CDR3: TGTGCCACCAGCAGAGGCAGGGGGGCCTCGATGGGGGAGCAGTTCTTC. Its protein is CATSRGRGASMGEQFF.

This clonotype was recorded at least ten times. This chain connects TRBV7-9 to TRBJ2-3; no clear D. V was trimmed by 5 bases and J by 4 bases, leaving 4 bases between them. This CDR3 has 11 residues. Germline V gives CDR1 SEHNR, CDR2 FQNEAQ (reference sequence). The CDR3 DNA sequence: TGTGCCAGCAGCCGAGCAGATACGCAGTATTTT. Protein: CASSRADTQYF.

The J gene is TRBJ1-1, the V gene TRBV5-6; 7 positions agree with TRBD1. The V segment lost 4 bases and the J segment 4 bases; nucleotides outside the gene matches: 10. CDR1 is SGHDT and CDR2 is YYEEEE in the germline V gene. The CDR3 length is 15 residues. Written as DNA, the CDR3 is TGTGCCAGCAGCCAAGGGGGCAGGGGCGGCACTGAAGCTTTCTTT. This codes for CASSQGGRGGTEAFF.

The chain is built from TRBV4-2 and TRBJ1-1; 9 bases agree with TRBD1. This CDR3 has 18 amino acids. The ends lost 0 bases at V and 4 bases at J; junction bases unmatched: 12. Germline lookup yields CDR1 LGHNA and CDR2 YNFKEQ. As DNA, the CDR3 is TGTGCCAGCAGCCAAGAAGTTTCGGACAGGGGTTTTGTCACTGAAGCTTTCTTT. Translated, it gives CASSQEVSDRGFVTEAFF.

The V and J genes are TRBV5-6 and TRBJ2-1; the match to TRBD1 covers 8 bases. V lost 3 bases and J lost 1; bases outside the gene matches: 6. The germline V gene has CDR1 SGHDT and CDR2 YYEEEE. This CDR3 is built from 16 residues. Here the CDR3 DNA reads TGTGCCAGCAGCTCGGGGAGACAGGGGTCCTACAATGAGCAGTTCTTC. This codes for CASSSGRQGSYNEQFF.

This chain uses TRBV6-5 with TRBJ1-5; D is unclear. Germline values: CDR1 MNHEY, CDR2 SVGAGI. Trimming left V 5 bases short and J 6 bases short, with 11 bases between. CDR3 size: 13 residues. The CDR3 is CASSLSESQPQHF. The CDR3, as DNA: TGTGCCAGCAGTCTTTCGGAGAGTCAGCCCCAGCATTTT.

This clonotype has a count of ten or more. This rearrangement joins TRBV7-9 to TRBJ1-1; D might be TRBD1 (5 bases). The ends were cut back, 7 bases at V and 0 bases at J, with 12 bases in the middle. Germline CDR1 reads SEHNR; CDR2 reads FQNEAQ (reference sequence). There are 14 residues in the CDR3. In nucleotides, the CDR3 is TGTGCCAGCAAGGTGACAGCTATGAACACTGAAGCTTTCTTT. This translates into CASKVTAMNTEAFF.

This clonotype was detected a few times. The rearrangement uses TRBV6-6 and TRBJ2-7; 10 nucleotides align to TRBD1. Trimming cost V 5 bases and J 0 bases; bases outside gene matches: 4. Germline V gene lookup returns CDR1 MNHNY and CDR2 SVGAGI (reference sequence). The CDR3 is made up of 15 amino acids. CDR3 loop: CASSGGDRGSYEQYV. CDR3 in DNA: TGTGCCAGCAGTGGCGGGGACAGGGGCTCCTACGAGCAGTACGTC.

In this sample, this clonotype turned up a few times. V is TRBV4-1 and J is TRBJ1-3; TRBD1 matches 9 bases. The CDR3 length is 17 residues. Trimming removed 2 bases from V and 6 bases from J; junction bases left unmatched: 11. Looked up from germline, CDR1 is MGHRA and CDR2 is YSYEKL. The CDR3 reads CASSQRPGQGRENTIYF. In nucleotides, the CDR3 is TGCGCCAGCAGCCAACGACCGGGACAGGGTAGAGAAAACACCATATATTTT.

This clonotype turned up a few times. The junction departs from the called germline gene at one end, perhaps through a read error. The chain couples TRBV7-2 to TRBJ2-3, with TRBD2 as a possible D gene (5 bases). Germline CDR1 is SGHTA and CDR2 is FQGNSA. CDR3 length equals 13 residues. The CDR3 spells CASSLGSAGPRDF. Written as DNA, the CDR3 is TGTGCCAGCAGCTTAGGGTCGGCGGGCCCTCGGGATTTT.

This clonotype occurred a few times. The genes are TRBV6-1 and TRBJ1-1; D is ambiguous. Trimming pared 1 base from V and 3 bases from J, leaving 9 bases between. Germline V gene data show CDR1 as MNHNS and CDR2 as SASEGT. This CDR3 has 14 residues. The CDR3 spells CASSEDMSDTEAFF. The CDR3 nucleotides read TGTGCCAGCAGTGAAGATATGTCAGACACTGAAGCTTTCTTT.

This clonotype was found a few times. Here the CDR3 DNA reads TGTGCCAGCAGCTTTGGAGGGGATCCTGAGCAGTTCTTC. Its translation is CASSFGGDPEQFF. V usage is TRBV5-5 and J usage is TRBJ2-1; maybe TRBD2 (6 bases). With 2 bases removed from V and 9 bases from J, the gap between germline ends came to 12 bases. Germline CDR1 is SGHKS and CDR2 is YYEKEE (reference sequence). This CDR3 has 13 residues.

This clonotype was counted ten times or more. The V and J genes are TRBV7-6 and TRBJ2-1; TRBD1 matches 7 bases. CDR3 length: 16 residues. Germline assignment: CDR1 SGHVS and CDR2 FNYEAQ. J was trimmed by 7 bases and V by 1 base; bases with no gene match: 10. Here the CDR3 reads CASSLVRRGPGNEQFF. The DNA of the CDR3 is TGTGCCAGCAGCTTAGTGCGTAGGGGGCCGGGGAATGAGCAGTTCTTC.

This sequence joins TRBV7-9 and TRBJ2-5; 8 bases agree with TRBD2. The CDR3 consists of 14 residues. Germline V gene lookup returns CDR1 SEHNR and CDR2 FQNEAQ (reference sequence). V gave up 5 bases and J gave up 4 bases; unmatched junction bases: 6. The CDR3: CASSLTSGRETQYF. The CDR3 DNA is TGTGCCAGCAGCCTTACTAGCGGACGAGAGACCCAGTACTTC. The whole variable domain, remainder taken from reference TRBV7-9 and TRBJ2-5, is DTGVSQNPRHKITKRGQNVTFRCDPISEHNRLYWYRQTLGQGPEFLTYFQNEAQLEKSRLLSDRFSAERPKGSFSTLEIQRTEQGDSAMYLCASSLTSGRETQYFGPGTRLLVL.

A few counts support this clonotype. The chain carries TRBV6-1 and TRBJ2-7; D ambiguous. CDR3 length: 11 residues. Deletions cut 10 bases from V and 3 bases from J, with 10 bases between. CDR1 is MNHNS, CDR2 SASEGT, per germline. The CDR3 here is CATERDYEQYV. In DNA, the CDR3 is TGTGCCACCGAACGAGACTACGAGCAGTACGTC.

This clonotype was counted between two and nine times. The rearrangement uses TRBV6-1 and TRBJ1-2; TRBD1 is a possible D gene (5 bases). V lost 6 bases and J lost 5, with 10 bases in between. This CDR3 contains 12 residues. CDR1 MNHNS and CDR2 SASEGT come from the germline V gene. The CDR3 nucleotides read TGTGCCAGCAGCCCCGAGGGGTATGGCTACACCTTC. This translates into CASSPEGYGYTF.

The genes are TRBV6-5 and TRBJ2-3, with 7 bases matching TRBD1. This CDR3 has 17 amino acids. The germline CDR1 and CDR2 sequences are MNHEY and SVGAGI. Trimming removed 4 bases from V and 3 bases from J; junction bases left unmatched: 13. In DNA form, the CDR3 reads TGTGCCAGCAGTTCCCCTACCTGGACAGGTTTAACAGATACGCAGTATTTT. Its translation: CASSSPTWTGLTDTQYF.

At least ten counts were recorded for this clonotype. V and J are TRBV7-8 and TRBJ1-5; no clear D. The length of the CDR3 is 15 residues. Trimming removed 4 bases from V and 0 bases from J, with 10 bases in between. CDR1 SGHVS and CDR2 FQNEAQ come from the germline V gene. The CDR3 is CASSSGLYSNQPQHF. The CDR3 DNA reads TGTGCCAGCAGCTCGGGTCTTTATAGCAATCAGCCCCAGCATTTT.

This clonotype showed up just a few times. This chain connects TRBV12-5 to TRBJ2-7; maybe TRBD1 (6 bases). V was cut by 6 bases and J by 4 bases, with 25 bases left in between. Germline V gives CDR1 LGHNT, CDR2 FRNRAP. The CDR3 consists of 17 residues. CDR3 coding DNA: TGTGCTAGTGGCCTAACTCTGACAGGCGATTCCACGTACGAGCAGTACTTC. Amino acid sequence: CASGLTLTGDSTYEQYF. Using reference TRBV12-5 and TRBJ2-7 for the parts outside the CDR3, the full variable domain is DARVTQTPRHKVTEMGQEVTMRCQPILGHNTVFWYRQTMMQGLELLAYFRNRAPLDDSGMPKDRFSAEMPDATLATLKIQPSEPRDSAVYFCASGLTLTGDSTYEQYFGPGTRLTVT.

The chain recombines TRBV28 with TRBJ2-3; the match to TRBD1 covers 8 bases. The V gene end was trimmed by 5 bases and the J gene end by 2 bases; junction bases not matched to a gene: 6. CDR1 and CDR2 from the germline V gene are MDHEN and SYDVKM. There are 15 residues in the CDR3. CDR3 residues: CASSPTDRATDTQYF. For the CDR3, the DNA is TGTGCCAGCAGTCCAACGGACAGGGCCACAGATACGCAGTATTTT.

This chain joins TRBV20-1 and TRBJ2-2; D is ambiguous. The CDR3 has 13 amino acids. Germline V gene data show CDR1 as DFQATT and CDR2 as SNEGSKA (reference sequence). Trimming cost V 3 bases and J 2 bases, with 7 bases left between them. For the CDR3, the DNA is TGCAGTGCTAGGCGGCCTAACACCGGGGAGCTGTTTTTT. Encoded protein: CSARRPNTGELFF.

This clonotype showed up just a few times. At one end, the junction sequence differs from germline, possibly due to a read error. The V call is TRBV28, the J call TRBJ1-1, with TRBD1 identical over 7 bases. The CDR3 length is 17 residues. The germline V gene encodes CDR1 MDHEN and CDR2 SYDVKM. The CDR3 DNA reads TGTGCCAGCAGTCCCGTAAACAGGGGTTTAGTGAACACTGAGGCTTTCTTT. This sequence encodes CASSPVNRGLVNTEAFF. Filled out from reference TRBV28 and TRBJ1-1, the complete variable domain reads DVKVTQSSRYLVKRTGEKVFLECVQDMDHENMFWYRQDPGLGLRLIYFSYDVKMKEKGDIPEGYSVSREKKERFSLILESASTNQTSMYLCASSPVNRGLVNTEAFFGQGTRLTVV.

This clonotype was seen many times. A much larger clone differs from this one at a single base, so this may be a read error. The chain combines TRBV7-6 with TRBJ1-5; no clear D gene. Germline V gene sequence: CDR1 SGHVS, CDR2 FNYEAQ. This CDR3 contains 13 residues. Trimming shortened V by 0 bases and J by 4 bases, and 4 bases separated the two germline ends. The CDR3 reads CASSLAENQPQHF. The DNA of the CDR3 is TGTGCCAGCAGCTTAGCGGAAAATCAGCCCCAGCATTTT.

The gene calls are TRBV3-1 and TRBJ2-7; a possible D gene is TRBD1 (5 bases). The CDR3 sequence is 17 residues long. CDR1 and CDR2 from the germline V gene are LGHDT and YNNKEL (reference sequence). Trimming took 5 bases from V and 7 from J, leaving 27 bases between them. CDR3: CASSNKTTVHGGQEQYV. CDR3 in DNA: TGTGCCAGCAGCAATAAAACGACAGTCCACGGTGGGCAAGAGCAGTACGTC.

The sample holds a few counts of this clonotype. V gene TRBV4-1 combines with J gene TRBJ2-4, with no clear D. The J call may be in error: the DNA end matches TRBJ2-5 better. CDR1 and CDR2 (germline): MGHRA, YSYEKL. The CDR3 is made up of 11 amino acids. The CDR3 nucleotides are TGCGCCAGCAGCCAAGAAGGGACCCAGTACTTC. Protein: CASSQEGTQYF.

The chain has TRBV7-9 and TRBJ1-4, with a possible D match to TRBD1 (6 bases). There are 15 residues in the CDR3. Trimming pared 6 bases from V and 5 bases from J, leaving 16 bases between. Per the germline V gene, CDR1 is SEHNR and CDR2 is FQNEAQ (reference sequence). The CDR3 coding sequence is TGTGCCAGCAGTCCCCCGGGGGCGCAGAATGAAAAACTGTTTTTT. This gives the protein CASSPPGAQNEKLFF. Full variable domain (outside the CDR3, taken from reference TRBV7-9 and TRBJ1-4): DTGVSQNPRHKITKRGQNVTFRCDPISEHNRLYWYRQTLGQGPEFLTYFQNEAQLEKSRLLSDRFSAERPKGSFSTLEIQRTEQGDSAMYLCASSPPGAQNEKLFFGSGTQLSVL.

There are many counts of this clonotype. The chain uses TRBV7-2 and TRBJ2-7; the D gene is possibly TRBD2 (6 bases). V lost 4 bases, J lost 0 bases, and 13 bases lay in between. The CDR3 has 15 residues. CDR1 SGHTA and CDR2 FQGNSA come from the germline V gene. The CDR3 region has the DNA TGTGCCAGCAGCTCAGAGGGAGGTTACTCCTACGAGCAGTACTTC. It encodes CASSSEGGYSYEQYF.